The sequence of this TCR beta chain was determined in a study of CD8+ T cells in alopecia areata. Isolated RNA was reverse transcribed into cDNA used as the sequencing template. Profiling relied on immunoSEQ multiplex PCR, and the TCRdb table lists in-frame clones only, not all of them. The sample lists roughly 40,000 clones, around half occurring once. Study-level findings and limits: Relative to normal scalp, lesional scalp, especially alopecia totalis/universalis, showed higher clonality.

Sorting of CD4+ cells into CD25+CD127- cells was carried out for a few patients. About this clone: Antigen unknown.

The CDR3 runs 16 residues. The V segment lost 4 bases and the J segment 4 bases; nucleotides outside the gene matches: 6. The germline gives CDR1 SGHRS, CDR2 YFSETQ. The V gene is TRBV5-1, the J gene TRBJ2-1; TRBD2 matches 12 bases. The specimen was CD4+ Tregs sorted from blood. The sequence came from a human donor with alopecia areata. The CDR3 is CASSRTSGISYNEQFF. CDR3 in DNA: TGCGCCAGCAGCCGGACTAGCGGGATATCGTACAATGAGCAGTTCTTC.